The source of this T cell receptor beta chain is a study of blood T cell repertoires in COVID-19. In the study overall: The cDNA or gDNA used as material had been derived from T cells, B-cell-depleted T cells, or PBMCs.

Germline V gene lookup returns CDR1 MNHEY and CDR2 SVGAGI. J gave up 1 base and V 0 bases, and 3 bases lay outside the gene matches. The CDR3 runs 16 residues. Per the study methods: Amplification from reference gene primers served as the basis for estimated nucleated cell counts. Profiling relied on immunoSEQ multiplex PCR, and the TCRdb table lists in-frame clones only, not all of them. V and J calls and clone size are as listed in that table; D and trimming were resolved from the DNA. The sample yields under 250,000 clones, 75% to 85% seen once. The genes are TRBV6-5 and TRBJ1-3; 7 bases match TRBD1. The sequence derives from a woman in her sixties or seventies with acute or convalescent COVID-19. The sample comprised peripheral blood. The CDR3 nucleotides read TGTGCCAGCAGTTACTCAGGGGGCCGGTCTGGAAACACCATATATTTT. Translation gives CASSYSGGRSGNTIYF.